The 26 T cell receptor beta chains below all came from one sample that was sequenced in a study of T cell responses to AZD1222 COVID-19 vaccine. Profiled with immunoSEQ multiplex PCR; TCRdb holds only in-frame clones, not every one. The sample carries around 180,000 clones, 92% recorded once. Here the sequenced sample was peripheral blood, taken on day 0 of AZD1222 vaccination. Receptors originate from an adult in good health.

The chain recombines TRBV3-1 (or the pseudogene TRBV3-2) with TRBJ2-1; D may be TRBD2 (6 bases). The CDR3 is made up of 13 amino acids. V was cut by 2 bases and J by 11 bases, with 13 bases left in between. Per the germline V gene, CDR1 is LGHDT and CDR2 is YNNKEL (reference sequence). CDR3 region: CASSQIRGTQQFF. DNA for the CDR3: TGTGCCAGCAGCCAAATCCGGGGGACTCAGCAGTTCTTC.

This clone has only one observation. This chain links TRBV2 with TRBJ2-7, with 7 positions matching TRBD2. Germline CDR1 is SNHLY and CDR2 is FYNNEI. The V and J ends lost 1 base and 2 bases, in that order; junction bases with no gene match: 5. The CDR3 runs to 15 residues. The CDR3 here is CASSEVPLAAYEQYF. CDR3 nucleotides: TGTGCCAGCAGTGAAGTCCCTCTAGCGGCCTACGAGCAGTACTTC.

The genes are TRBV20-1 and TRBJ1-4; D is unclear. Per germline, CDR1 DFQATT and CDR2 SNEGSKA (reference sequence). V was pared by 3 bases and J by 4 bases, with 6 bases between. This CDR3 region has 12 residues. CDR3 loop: CSASMGNEKLFF. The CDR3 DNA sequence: TGCAGTGCTAGTATGGGTAATGAAAAACTGTTTTTT.

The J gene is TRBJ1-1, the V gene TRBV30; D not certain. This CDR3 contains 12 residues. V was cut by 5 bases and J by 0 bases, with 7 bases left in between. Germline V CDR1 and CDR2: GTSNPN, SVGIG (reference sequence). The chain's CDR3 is CAWARMNTEAFF. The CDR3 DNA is TGTGCCTGGGCACGGATGAACACTGAAGCTTTCTTT.

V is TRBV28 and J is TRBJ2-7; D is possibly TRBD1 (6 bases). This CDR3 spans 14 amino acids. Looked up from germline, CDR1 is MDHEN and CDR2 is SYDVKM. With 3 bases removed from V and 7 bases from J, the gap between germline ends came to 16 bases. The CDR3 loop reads CASSFHQAQGEQYV. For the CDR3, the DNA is TGTGCCAGCAGTTTTCATCAAGCTCAGGGGGAGCAGTACGTC.

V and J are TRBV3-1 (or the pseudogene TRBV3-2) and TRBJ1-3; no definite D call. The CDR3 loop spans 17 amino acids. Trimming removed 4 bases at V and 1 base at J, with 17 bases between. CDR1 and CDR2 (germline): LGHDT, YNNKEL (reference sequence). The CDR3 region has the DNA TGTGCCAGCAGCCCTGACTCGGGGATGATATCTGGAAACACCATATATTTT. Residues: CASSPDSGMISGNTIYF.

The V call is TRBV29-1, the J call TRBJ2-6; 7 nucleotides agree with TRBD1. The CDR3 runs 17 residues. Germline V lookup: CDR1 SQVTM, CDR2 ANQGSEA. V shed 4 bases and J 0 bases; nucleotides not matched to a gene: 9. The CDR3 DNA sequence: TGCAGCGTTGGAAAGGGGGCCCAACCCTCTGGGGCCAACGTCCTGACTTTC. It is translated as CSVGKGAQPSGANVLTF. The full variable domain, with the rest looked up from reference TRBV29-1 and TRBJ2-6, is SAVISQKPSRDICQRGTSLTIQCQVDSQVTMMFWYRQQPGQSLTLIATANQGSEATYESGFVIDKFPISRPNLTFSTLTVSNMSPEDSSIYLCSVGKGAQPSGANVLTFGAGSRLTVL.

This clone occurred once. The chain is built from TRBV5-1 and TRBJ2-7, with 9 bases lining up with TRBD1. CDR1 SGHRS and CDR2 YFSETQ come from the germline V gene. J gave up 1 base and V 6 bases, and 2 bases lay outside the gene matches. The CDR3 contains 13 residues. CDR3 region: CASKGTGSYEQYF. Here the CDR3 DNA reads TGCGCCAGCAAGGGGACAGGGTCCTACGAGCAGTACTTC.

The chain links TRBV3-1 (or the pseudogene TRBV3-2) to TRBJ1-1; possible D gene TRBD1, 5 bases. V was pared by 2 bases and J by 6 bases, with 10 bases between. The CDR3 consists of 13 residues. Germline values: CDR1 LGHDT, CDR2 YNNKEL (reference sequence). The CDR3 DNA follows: TGTGCCAGCAGCCAATTACAGGTTTCTGAAGCTTTCTTT. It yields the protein CASSQLQVSEAFF.

In DNA, the CDR3 is TGTGCCAGCAGCTACGGCAGATCCTACGAGCAGTACTTC. It specifies CASSYGRSYEQYF. The chain employs TRBV7-8 and TRBJ2-7; D not certain. This CDR3 contains 13 residues. Germline-derived CDR1 and CDR2 are SGHVS and FQNEAQ. The germline V and J ends were trimmed by 4 bases and 1 base, with 8 bases remaining between them.

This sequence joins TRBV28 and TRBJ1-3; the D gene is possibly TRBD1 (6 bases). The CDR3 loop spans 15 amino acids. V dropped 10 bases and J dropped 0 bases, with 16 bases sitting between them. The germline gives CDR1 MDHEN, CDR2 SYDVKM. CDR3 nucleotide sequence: TGTGCCATCGCGAAAAGGGGGTACTCTGGAAACACCATATATTTT. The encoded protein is CAIAKRGYSGNTIYF.

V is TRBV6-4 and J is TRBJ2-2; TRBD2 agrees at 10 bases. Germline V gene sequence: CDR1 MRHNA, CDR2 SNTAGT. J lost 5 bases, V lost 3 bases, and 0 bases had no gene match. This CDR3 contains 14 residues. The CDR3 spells CASSEAGGTGELFF. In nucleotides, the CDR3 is TGTGCCAGCAGTGAAGCGGGGGGGACCGGGGAGCTGTTTTTT.

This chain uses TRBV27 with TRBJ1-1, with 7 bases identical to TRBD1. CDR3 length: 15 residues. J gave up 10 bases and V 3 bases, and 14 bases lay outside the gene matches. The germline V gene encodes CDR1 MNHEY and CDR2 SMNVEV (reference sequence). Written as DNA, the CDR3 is TGTGCCAGCAGTTTTCTCTCTGGGACAGCGGGGGTAGCTTTCTTT. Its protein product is CASSFLSGTAGVAFF.

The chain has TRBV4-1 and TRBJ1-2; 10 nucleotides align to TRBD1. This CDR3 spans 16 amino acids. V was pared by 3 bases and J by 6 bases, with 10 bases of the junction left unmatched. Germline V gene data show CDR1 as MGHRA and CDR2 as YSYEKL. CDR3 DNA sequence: TGCGCCAGCAGCCAGACGGCCGGGACAGGGGATCATGGCTACACCTTC. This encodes CASSQTAGTGDHGYTF.

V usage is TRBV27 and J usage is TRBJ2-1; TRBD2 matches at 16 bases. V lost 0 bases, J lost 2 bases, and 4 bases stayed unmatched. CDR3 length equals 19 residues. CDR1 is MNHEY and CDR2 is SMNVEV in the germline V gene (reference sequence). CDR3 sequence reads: CASSLSSGTSGGAYNEQFF. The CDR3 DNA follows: TGTGCCAGCAGTTTATCTTCGGGGACTAGCGGGGGGGCCTACAATGAGCAGTTCTTC.

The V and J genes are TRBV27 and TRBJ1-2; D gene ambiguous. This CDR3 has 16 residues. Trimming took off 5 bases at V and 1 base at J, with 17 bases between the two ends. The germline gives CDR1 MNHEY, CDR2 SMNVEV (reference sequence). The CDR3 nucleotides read TGTGCCAGCAGTCCAATCGGGATCCTACTTAACTATGGCTACACCTTC. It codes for CASSPIGILLNYGYTF.

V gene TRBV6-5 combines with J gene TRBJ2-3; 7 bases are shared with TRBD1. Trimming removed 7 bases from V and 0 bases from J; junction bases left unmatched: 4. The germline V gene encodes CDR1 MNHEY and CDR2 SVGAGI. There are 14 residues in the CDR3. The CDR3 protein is CASKTGSSTDTQYF. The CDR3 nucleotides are TGTGCCAGCAAGACAGGGTCCAGCACAGATACGCAGTATTTT.

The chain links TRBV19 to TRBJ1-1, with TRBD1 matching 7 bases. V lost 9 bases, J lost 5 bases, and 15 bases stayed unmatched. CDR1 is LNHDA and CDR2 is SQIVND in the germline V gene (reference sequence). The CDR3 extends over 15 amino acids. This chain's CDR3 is CASRPERGLRTEAFF. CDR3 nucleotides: TGTGCCAGCCGTCCCGAGAGGGGGCTGAGGACTGAAGCTTTCTTT.

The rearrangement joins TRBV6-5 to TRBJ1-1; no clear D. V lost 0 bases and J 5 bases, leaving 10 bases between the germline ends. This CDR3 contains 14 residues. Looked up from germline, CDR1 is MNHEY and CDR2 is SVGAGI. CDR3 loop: CASSYSNSRTEAFF. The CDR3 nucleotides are TGTGCCAGCAGTTACTCGAATTCGCGAACTGAAGCTTTCTTT.

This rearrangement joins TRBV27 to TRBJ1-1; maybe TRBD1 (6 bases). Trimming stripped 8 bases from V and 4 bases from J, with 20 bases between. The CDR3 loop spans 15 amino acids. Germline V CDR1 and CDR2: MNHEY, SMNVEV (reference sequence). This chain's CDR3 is CASSLYWGAVTEAFF. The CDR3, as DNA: TGTGCCAGCTCCCTTTACTGGGGGGCAGTCACTGAAGCTTTCTTT.

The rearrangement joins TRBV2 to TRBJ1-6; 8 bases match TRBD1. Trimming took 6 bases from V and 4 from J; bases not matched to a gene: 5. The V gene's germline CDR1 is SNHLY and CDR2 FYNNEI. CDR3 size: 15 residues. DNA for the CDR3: TGTGCCAGCAGCCCGGGACAGGTGTATAATTCACCCCTCCACTTT. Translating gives CASSPGQVYNSPLHF.

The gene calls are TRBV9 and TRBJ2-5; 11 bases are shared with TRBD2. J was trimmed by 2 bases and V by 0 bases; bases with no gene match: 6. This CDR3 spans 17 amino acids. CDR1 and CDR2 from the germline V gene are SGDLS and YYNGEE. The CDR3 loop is CASSVGASGGRQETQYF. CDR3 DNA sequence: TGTGCCAGCAGCGTAGGGGCTAGCGGGGGGCGTCAAGAGACCCAGTACTTC.

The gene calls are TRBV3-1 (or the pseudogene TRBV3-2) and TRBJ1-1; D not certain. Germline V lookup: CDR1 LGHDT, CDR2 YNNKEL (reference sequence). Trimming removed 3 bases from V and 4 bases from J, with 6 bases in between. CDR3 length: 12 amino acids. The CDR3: CASSQRLTEAFF. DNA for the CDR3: TGTGCCAGCAGCCAGAGACTCACTGAAGCTTTCTTT.

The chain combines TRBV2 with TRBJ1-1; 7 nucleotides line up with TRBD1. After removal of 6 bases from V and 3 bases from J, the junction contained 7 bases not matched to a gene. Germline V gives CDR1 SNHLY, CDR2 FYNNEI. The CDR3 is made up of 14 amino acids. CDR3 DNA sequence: TGTGCCAGCAGCTTACAGGGGCGGGACACTGAAGCTTTCTTT. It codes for CASSLQGRDTEAFF.

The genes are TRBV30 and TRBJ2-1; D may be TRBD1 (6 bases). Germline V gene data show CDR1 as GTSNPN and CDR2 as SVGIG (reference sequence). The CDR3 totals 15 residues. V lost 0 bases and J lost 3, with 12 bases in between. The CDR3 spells CAWSVLDSDYNEQFF. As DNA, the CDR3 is TGTGCCTGGAGTGTACTGGACAGTGACTACAATGAGCAGTTCTTC.

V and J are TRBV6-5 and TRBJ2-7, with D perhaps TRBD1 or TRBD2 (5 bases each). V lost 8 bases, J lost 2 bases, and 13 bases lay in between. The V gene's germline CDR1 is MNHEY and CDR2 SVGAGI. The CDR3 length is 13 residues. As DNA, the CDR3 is TGTGCCAGCCTGGGGGATCCAGCCTACGAGCAGTACTTC. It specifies CASLGDPAYEQYF.